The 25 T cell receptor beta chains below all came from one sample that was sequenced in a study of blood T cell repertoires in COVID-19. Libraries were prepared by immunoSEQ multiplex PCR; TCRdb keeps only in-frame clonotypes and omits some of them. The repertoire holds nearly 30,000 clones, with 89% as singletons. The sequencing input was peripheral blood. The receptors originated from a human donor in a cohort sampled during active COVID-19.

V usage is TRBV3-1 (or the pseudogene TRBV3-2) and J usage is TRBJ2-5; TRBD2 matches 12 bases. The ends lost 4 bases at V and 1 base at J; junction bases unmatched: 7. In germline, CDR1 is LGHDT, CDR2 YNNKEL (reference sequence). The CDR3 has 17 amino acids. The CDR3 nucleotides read TGTGCCAGCAGCCCCTTCACTAGCGGGGGGTCCCAAGAGACCCAGTACTTC. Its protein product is CASSPFTSGGSQETQYF.

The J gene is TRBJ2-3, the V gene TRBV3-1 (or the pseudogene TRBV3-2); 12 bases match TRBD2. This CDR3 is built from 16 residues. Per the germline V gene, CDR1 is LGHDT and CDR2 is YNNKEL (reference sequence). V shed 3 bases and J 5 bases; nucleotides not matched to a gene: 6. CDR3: CASSHLAGGPRDTQYF. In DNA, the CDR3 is TGTGCCAGCAGCCATCTAGCGGGGGGGCCGCGAGATACGCAGTATTTT.

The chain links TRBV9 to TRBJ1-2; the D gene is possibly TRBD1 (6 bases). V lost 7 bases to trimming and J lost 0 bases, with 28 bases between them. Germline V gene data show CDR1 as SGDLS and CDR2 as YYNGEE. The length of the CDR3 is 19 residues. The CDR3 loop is CASGTTKGTGMGTNYGYTF. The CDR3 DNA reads TGTGCCAGCGGCACCACGAAAGGAACAGGGATGGGGACTAACTATGGCTACACCTTC.

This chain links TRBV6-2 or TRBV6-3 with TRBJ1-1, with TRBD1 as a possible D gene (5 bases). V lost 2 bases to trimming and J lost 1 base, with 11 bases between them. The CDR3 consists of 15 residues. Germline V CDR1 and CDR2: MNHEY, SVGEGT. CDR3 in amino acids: CASSYKGVSNTEAFF. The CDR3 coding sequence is TGTGCCAGCAGTTACAAAGGGGTCTCGAACACTGAAGCTTTCTTT.

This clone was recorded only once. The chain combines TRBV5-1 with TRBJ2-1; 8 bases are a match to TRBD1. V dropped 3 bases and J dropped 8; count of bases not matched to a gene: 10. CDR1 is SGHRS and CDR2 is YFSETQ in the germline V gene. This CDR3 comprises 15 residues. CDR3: CASSSWGQGADEQFF. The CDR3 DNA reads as TGCGCCAGCAGCTCTTGGGGGCAGGGGGCCGATGAGCAGTTCTTC.

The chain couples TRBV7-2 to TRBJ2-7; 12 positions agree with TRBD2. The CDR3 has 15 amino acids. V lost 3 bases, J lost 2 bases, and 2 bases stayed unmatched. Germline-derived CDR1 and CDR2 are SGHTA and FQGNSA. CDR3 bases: TGTGCCAGCAGCTTCAGGACTAGCGGGGCCTACGAGCAGTACTTC. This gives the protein CASSFRTSGAYEQYF. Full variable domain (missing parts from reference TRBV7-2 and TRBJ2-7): GAGVSQSPSNKVTEKGKDVELRCDPISGHTALYWYRQSLGQGLEFLIYFQGNSAPDKSGLPSDRFSAERTGGSVSTLTIQRTQQEDSAVYLCASSFRTSGAYEQYFGPGTRLTVT.

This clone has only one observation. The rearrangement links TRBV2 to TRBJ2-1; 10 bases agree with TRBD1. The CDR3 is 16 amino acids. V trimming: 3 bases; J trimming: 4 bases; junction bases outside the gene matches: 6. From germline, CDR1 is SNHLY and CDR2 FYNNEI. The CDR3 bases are TGTGCCAGCAGTGACGCCCTGGGACAGGGGTACAATGAGCAGTTCTTC. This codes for CASSDALGQGYNEQFF.

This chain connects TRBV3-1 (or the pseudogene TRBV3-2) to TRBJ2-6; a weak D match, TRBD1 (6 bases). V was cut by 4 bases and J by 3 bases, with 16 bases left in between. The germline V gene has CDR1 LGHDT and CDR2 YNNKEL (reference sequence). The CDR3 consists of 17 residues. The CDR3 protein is CASSLRMGADGANVLTF. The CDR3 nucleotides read TGTGCCAGCAGCCTCCGAATGGGGGCGGATGGGGCCAACGTCCTGACTTTC.

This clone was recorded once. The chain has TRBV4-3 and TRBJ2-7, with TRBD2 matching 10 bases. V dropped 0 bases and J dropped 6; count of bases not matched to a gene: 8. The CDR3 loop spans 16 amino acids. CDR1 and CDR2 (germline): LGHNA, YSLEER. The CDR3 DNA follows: TGCGCCAGCAGCCAAGATGGGAAGCGGGGGGGCTCCGAGCAGTACTTC. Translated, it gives CASSQDGKRGGSEQYF.

This CDR3 is CASIHGQGYSPLHF. The CDR3 nucleotides read TGTGCCAGCATTCACGGGCAGGGGTATTCACCCCTCCACTTT. This sequence joins TRBV28 and TRBJ1-6; possibly TRBD1 for D (6 bases). The germline V gene has CDR1 MDHEN and CDR2 SYDVKM. There are 14 residues in the CDR3. Trimming removed 7 bases from V and 8 bases from J, with 15 bases in between.

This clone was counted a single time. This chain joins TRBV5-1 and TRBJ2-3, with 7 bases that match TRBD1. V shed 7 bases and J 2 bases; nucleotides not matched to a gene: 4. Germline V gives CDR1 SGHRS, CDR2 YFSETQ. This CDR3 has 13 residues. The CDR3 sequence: CASGGQATDTQYF. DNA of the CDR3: TGCGCCAGCGGAGGACAGGCCACAGATACGCAGTATTTT.

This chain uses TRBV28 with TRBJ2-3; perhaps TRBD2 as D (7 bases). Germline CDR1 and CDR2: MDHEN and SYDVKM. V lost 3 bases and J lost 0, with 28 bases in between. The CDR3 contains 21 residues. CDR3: CASSFPIGGGTGASSTDTQYF. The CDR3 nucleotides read TGTGCCAGCAGTTTCCCAATAGGGGGGGGAACGGGGGCCTCTAGCACAGATACGCAGTATTTT.

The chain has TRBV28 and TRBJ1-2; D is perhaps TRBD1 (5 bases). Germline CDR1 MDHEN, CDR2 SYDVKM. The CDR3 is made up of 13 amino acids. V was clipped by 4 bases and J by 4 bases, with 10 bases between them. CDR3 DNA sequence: TGTGCCAGCAGTTCACAGGCGATCTATGGCTACACCTTC. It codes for CASSSQAIYGYTF.

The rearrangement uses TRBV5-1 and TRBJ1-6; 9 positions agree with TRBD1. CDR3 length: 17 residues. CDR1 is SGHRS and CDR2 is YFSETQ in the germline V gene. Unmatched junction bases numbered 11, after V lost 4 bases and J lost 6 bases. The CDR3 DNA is TGCGCCAGCAGCGCGAGAGGAGACAGGGGGGGTAATTCACCCCTCCACTTT. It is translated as CASSARGDRGGNSPLHF.

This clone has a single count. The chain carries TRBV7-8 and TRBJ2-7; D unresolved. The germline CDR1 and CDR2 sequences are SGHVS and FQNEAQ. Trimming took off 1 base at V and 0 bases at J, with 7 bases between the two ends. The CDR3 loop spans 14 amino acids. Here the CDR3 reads CASSLGEYSYEQYF. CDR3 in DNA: TGTGCCAGCAGCTTAGGAGAGTACTCCTACGAGCAGTACTTC.

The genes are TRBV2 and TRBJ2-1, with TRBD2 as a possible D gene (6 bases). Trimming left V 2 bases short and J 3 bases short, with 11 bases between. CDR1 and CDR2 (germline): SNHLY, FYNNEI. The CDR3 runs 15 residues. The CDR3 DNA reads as TGTGCCAGCAGTGAATCCACGGGGGTCTACAATGAGCAGTTCTTC. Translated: CASSESTGVYNEQFF. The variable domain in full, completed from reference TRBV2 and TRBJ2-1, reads EPEVTQTPSHQVTQMGQEVILRCVPISNHLYFYWYRQILGQKVEFLVSFYNNEISEKSEIFDDQFSVERPDGSNFTLKIRSTKLEDSAMYFCASSESTGVYNEQFFGPGTRLTVL.

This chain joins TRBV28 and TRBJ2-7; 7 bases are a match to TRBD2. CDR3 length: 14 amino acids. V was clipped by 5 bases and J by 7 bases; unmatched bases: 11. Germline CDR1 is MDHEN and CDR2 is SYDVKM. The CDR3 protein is CASSPLTGLREQYF. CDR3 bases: TGTGCCAGCAGTCCATTGACGGGACTACGGGAGCAGTACTTC.

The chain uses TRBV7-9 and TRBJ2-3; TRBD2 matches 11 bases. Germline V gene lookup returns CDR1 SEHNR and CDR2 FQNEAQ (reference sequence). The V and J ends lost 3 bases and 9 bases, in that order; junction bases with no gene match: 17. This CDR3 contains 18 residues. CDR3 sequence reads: CASSLGRPGLAAPWTQYF. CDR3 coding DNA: TGTGCCAGCAGCTTGGGGAGACCGGGACTAGCGGCCCCTTGGACGCAGTATTTT.

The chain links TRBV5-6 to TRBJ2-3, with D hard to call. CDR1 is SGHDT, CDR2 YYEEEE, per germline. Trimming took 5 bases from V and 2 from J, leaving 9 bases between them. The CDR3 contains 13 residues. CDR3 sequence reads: CASRTPHTDTQYF. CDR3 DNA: TGTGCCAGCAGGACACCTCACACAGATACGCAGTATTTT.

The CDR3 protein is CASSSPGSSYEQYF. For the CDR3, the DNA is TGCGCCAGCAGCTCCCCCGGTTCCTCCTACGAGCAGTACTTC. The chain uses TRBV5-1 and TRBJ2-7, with D unresolved. Looked up from germline, CDR1 is SGHRS and CDR2 is YFSETQ. V was clipped by 3 bases and J by 0 bases, with 10 bases between them. This CDR3 contains 14 residues.

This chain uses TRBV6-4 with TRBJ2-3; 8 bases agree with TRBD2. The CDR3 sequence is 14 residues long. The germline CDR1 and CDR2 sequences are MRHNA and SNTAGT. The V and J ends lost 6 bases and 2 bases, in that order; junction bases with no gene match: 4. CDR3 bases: TGTGCCAGCAGCCCCGGGGGGGCCACAGATACGCAGTATTTT. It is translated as CASSPGGATDTQYF.

The CDR3 reads CASSYSGGTEGNTIYF. The CDR3 DNA reads TGTGCCAGCAGTTACTCTGGGGGGACGGAGGGAAACACCATATATTTT. The gene calls are TRBV6-5 and TRBJ1-3; possible D gene TRBD1, 5 bases. Looked up from germline, CDR1 is MNHEY and CDR2 is SVGAGI. CDR3 length: 16 residues. Trimming took 0 bases from V and 4 from J, leaving 13 bases between them.

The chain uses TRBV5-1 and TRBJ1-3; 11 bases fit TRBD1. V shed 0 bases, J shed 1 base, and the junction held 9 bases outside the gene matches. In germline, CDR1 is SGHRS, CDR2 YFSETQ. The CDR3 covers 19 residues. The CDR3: CASSLGTGGSLSSGNTIYF. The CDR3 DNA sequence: TGCGCCAGCAGCTTGGGGACAGGGGGCTCGTTAAGTTCTGGAAACACCATATATTTT.

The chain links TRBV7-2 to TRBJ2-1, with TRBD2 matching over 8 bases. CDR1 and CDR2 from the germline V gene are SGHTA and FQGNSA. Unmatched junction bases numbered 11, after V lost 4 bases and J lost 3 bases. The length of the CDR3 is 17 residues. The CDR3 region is CASSSGGATLFYNEQFF. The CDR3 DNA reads TGTGCCAGCAGCTCCGGGGGGGCCACCCTTTTCTACAATGAGCAGTTCTTC.

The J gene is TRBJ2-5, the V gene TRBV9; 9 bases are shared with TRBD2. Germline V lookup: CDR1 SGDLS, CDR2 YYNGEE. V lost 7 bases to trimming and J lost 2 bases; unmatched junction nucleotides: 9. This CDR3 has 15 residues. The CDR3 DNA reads TGTGCCAGCGGCCTTAGCGGGGGCGCTCAAGAGACCCAGTACTTC. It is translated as CASGLSGGAQETQYF.